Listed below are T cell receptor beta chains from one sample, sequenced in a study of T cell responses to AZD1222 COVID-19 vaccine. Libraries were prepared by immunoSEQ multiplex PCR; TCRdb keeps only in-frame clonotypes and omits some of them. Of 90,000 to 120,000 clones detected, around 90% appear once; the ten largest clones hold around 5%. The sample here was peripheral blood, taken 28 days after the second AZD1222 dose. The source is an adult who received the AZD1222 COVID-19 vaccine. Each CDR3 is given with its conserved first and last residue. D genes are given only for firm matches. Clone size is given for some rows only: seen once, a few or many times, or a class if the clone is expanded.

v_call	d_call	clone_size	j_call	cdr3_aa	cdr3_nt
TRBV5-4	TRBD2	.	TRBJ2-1	CASSLGGGGPYNEQFF	TGTGCCAGCAGCTTGGGGGGCGGGGGACCATACAATGAGCAGTTCTTC
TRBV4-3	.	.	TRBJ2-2	CASSQVGRTGELFF	TGCGCCAGCAGCCAAGTCGGGCGGACCGGGGAGCTGTTTTTT
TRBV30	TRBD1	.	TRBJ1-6	CAWSVQGAKSPLHF	TGTGCCTGGAGTGTGCAGGGGGCGAAATCACCCCTCCACTTT
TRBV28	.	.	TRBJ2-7	CASSQGGTSSQYF	TGTGCCAGCAGTCAGGGGGGGACCTCTTCGCAGTACTTC
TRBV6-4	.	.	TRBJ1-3	CASSDTSRGNTIYF	TGTGCCAGCAGTGATACCTCCAGGGGAAACACCATATATTTT
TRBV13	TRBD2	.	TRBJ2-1	CASSLGVGLAGVYNEQFF	TGTGCCAGCAGCTTAGGGGTTGGGTTAGCGGGGGTCTACAATGAGCAGTTCTTC
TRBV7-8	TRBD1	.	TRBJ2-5	CASSYRTGEHQTQYF	TGTGCCAGCAGCTATCGGACAGGGGAACATCAGACCCAGTACTTC
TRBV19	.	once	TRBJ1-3	CASSIMAVSGNTIYF	TGTGCCAGTAGTATTATGGCAGTATCTGGAAACACCATATATTTT
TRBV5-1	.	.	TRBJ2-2	CASRLWEGRAGELFF	TGCGCCAGCAGATTATGGGAAGGGCGGGCCGGGGAGCTGTTTTTT
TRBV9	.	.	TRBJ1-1	CASSVDLGNTEAFF	TGTGCCAGCAGCGTAGATTTGGGGAACACTGAAGCTTTCTTT
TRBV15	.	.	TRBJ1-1	CATSRDAAKTDRKSGTEAFF	TGTGCCACCAGCAGAGACGCGGCCAAGACCGACCGAAAATCAGGCACTGAAGCTTTCTTT
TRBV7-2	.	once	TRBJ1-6	CASNGGGLYNSPLHF	TGTGCCAGCAACGGAGGGGGACTCTATAATTCACCCCTCCACTTT
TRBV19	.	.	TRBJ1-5	CASTFIPGYQPQHF	TGTGCCAGTACCTTTATCCCCGGATATCAGCCCCAGCATTTT
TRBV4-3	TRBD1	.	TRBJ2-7	CASSQGTGIGEQYF	TGCGCCAGCAGCCAAGGGACAGGGATTGGAGAGCAGTACTTC
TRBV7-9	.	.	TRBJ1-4	CASSLIGQGSTNEKLFF	TGTGCCAGCAGCCTTATTGGGCAGGGGAGCACTAATGAAAAACTGTTTTTT
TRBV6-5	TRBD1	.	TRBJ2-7	CASSYRRPTGTEQYF	TGTGCCAGCAGTTACCGACGTCCGACAGGGACGGAGCAGTACTTC
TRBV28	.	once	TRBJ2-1	CASSLEVWSGPGAYNEQFF	TGTGCCAGCAGTTTAGAAGTGTGGAGTGGCCCGGGGGCCTACAATGAGCAGTTCTTC
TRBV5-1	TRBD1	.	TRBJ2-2	CASGTGITGELFF	TGCGCCAGTGGGACAGGGATAACCGGGGAGCTGTTTTTT
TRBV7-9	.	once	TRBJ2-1	CASSDNQDRRVNEQFF	TGTGCCAGCAGCGACAACCAGGATCGGAGGGTCAATGAGCAGTTCTTC
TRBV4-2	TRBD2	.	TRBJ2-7	CASSQDLSGGSYEQYF	TGTGCCAGCAGCCAAGATCTAAGCGGGGGGTCCTACGAGCAGTACTTC
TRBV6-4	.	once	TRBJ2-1	CASSDSRNEQFF	TGTGCCAGCAGTGACTCGCGGAATGAGCAGTTCTTC
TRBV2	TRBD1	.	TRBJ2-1	CASMKGAGNEQFF	TGTGCCAGCATGAAGGGGGCTGGCAATGAGCAGTTCTTC
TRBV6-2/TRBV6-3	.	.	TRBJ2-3	CASSKWMVLTSTDTQYF	TGTGCCAGCAGTAAATGGATGGTACTAACTAGCACAGATACGCAGTATTTT
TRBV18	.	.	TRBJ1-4	CASSPSYTKGEKLFF	TGTGCCAGCTCACCATCGTATACGAAAGGGGAAAAACTGTTTTTT